This T cell receptor (beta chain) was sequenced during a study of T cell responses to AZD1222 COVID-19 vaccine. Trimming cost V 6 bases and J 2 bases, with 13 bases left between them. The CDR3 is 15 amino acids. CDR1 ENHRY and CDR2 SYGVKD come from the germline V gene. Produced via immunoSEQ multiplex PCR; TCRdb's table is partial and in-frame only. The repertoire has more than 85,000 clones, around 87% of them found once; the top ten carry 2% to 3%. This chain uses TRBV10-3 with TRBJ2-2; D tentatively reads TRBD1 or TRBD2 (6 bases each). This sample comprised peripheral blood, obtained on day 0 of AZD1222 vaccination. The receptor was derived from an adult in good health. CDR3 loop: CAIRMGGTNTGELFF. The CDR3 nucleotides read TGTGCCATCAGGATGGGGGGCACAAACACCGGGGAGCTGTTTTTT.